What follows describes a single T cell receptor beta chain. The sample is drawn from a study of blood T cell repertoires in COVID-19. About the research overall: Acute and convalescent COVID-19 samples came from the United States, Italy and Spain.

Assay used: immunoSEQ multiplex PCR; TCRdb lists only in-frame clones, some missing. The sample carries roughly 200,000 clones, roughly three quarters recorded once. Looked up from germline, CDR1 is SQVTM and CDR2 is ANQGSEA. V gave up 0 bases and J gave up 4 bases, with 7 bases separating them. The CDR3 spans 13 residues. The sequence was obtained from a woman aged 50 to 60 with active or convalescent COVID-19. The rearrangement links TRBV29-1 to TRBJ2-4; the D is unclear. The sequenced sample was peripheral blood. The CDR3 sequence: CSVEEGSKNIQYF. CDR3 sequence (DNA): TGCAGCGTTGAAGAGGGCAGTAAAAACATTCAGTACTTC.